This TCR beta chain was captured in a study of shared clonotypes between healthy human individuals. Study-level results: Enrolling few donors narrowed the genetic and exposure-history diversity that was represented.

Replicate PCRs for unsorted PBMC used approximately 0.3 ug DNA (approximately 30,000 T cell genomes). Measured with immunoSEQ multiplex PCR; TCRdb has only the in-frame clones, and not every one. The sample contains some 500,000 clones, around 77% of which appear only once. CDR1 MDHEN and CDR2 SYDVKM come from the germline V gene. The V segment lost 6 bases and the J segment 5 bases; nucleotides outside the gene matches: 9. This CDR3 is 15 amino acids long. Worth noting for this clone: Its antigen is not known.

Caucasian adults residing in Nashville, Tennessee made up all the donors. Tens of millions of PBMCs went into genomic DNA for unsorted samples. V and J are TRBV28 and TRBJ2-5; 10 bases are a match to TRBD1. Sequenced: PBMCs. The receptor's source is a woman in her thirties or forties in good health. Some clones in this sample may be carry-over from other donors' samples. As DNA, the CDR3 is TGTGCCAGCAGGCCACAGACAGGGGGCCGGGAGACCCAGTACTTC. This gives the protein CASRPQTGGRETQYF.